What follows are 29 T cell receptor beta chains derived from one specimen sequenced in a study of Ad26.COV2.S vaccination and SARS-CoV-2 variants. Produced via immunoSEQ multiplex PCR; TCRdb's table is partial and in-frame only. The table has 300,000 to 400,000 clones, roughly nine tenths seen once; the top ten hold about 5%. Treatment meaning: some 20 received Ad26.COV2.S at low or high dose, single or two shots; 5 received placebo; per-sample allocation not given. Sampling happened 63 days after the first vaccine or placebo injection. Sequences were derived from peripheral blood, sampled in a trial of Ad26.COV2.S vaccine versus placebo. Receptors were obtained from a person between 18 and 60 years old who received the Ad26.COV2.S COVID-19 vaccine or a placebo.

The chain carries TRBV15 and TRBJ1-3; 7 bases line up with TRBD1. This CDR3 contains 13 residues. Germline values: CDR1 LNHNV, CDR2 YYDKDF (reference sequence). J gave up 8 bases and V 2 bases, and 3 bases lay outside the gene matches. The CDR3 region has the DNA TGTGCCACCAGCAGACAGGGGGTGGACACCATATATTTT. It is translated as CATSRQGVDTIYF.

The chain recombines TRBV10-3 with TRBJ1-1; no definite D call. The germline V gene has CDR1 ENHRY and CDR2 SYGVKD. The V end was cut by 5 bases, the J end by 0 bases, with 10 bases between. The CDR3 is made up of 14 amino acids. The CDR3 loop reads CAISQPFMNTEAFF. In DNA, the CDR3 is TGTGCCATCAGTCAGCCGTTCATGAACACTGAAGCTTTCTTT.

The CDR3 sequence: CSVEGQGNTEAFF. The DNA of the CDR3 is TGCAGCGTTGAAGGACAGGGCAACACTGAAGCTTTCTTT. This chain links TRBV29-1 with TRBJ1-1; 7 bases agree with TRBD1. CDR3 size: 13 residues. The germline V gene encodes CDR1 SQVTM and CDR2 ANQGSEA. J was trimmed by 2 bases and V by 1 base; bases with no gene match: 1.

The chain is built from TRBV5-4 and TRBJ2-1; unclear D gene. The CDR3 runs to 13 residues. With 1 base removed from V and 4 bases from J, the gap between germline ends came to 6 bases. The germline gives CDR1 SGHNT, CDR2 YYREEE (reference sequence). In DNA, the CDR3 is TGTGCCAGCAGCTTGACTGGGTACAATGAGCAGTTCTTC. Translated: CASSLTGYNEQFF.

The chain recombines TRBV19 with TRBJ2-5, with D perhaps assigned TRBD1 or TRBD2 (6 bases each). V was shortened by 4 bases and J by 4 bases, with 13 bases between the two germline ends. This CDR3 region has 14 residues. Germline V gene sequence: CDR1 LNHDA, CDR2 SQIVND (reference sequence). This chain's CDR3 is CASSKGGSGETQYF. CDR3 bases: TGTGCCAGTAGTAAGGGGGGAAGTGGAGAGACCCAGTACTTC.

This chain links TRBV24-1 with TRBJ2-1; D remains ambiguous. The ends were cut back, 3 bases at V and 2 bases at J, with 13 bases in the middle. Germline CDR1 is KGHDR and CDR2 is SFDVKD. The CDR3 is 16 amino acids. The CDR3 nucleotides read TGTGCCACCAGTGATGGAGAACCTGGTGCCTACAATGAGCAGTTCTTC. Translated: CATSDGEPGAYNEQFF.

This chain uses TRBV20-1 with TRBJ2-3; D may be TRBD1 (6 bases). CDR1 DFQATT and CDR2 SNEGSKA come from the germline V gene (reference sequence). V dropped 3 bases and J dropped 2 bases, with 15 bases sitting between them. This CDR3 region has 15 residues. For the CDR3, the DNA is TGCAGTGCTAGTGGTTTGGACAGAAACACAGATACGCAGTATTTT. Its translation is CSASGLDRNTDTQYF.

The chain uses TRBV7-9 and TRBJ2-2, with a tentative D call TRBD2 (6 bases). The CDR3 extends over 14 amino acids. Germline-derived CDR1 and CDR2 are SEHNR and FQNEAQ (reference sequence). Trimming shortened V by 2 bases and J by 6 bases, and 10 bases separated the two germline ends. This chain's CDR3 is CASSLTGRPGELFF. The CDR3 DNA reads TGTGCCAGCAGCTTAACGGGGAGGCCCGGGGAGCTGTTTTTT.

The CDR3 DNA is TGTGCCACCGCCATACAGGAGGTCGGGAGAATATATAATTCACCCCTCCACTTT. Its protein product is CATAIQEVGRIYNSPLHF. The V call is TRBV2, the J call TRBJ1-6; D possibly corresponds to TRBD1 (5 bases). V was cut by 10 bases and J by 4 bases, with 26 bases left in between. Germline-derived CDR1 and CDR2 are SNHLY and FYNNEI. The CDR3 covers 18 residues.

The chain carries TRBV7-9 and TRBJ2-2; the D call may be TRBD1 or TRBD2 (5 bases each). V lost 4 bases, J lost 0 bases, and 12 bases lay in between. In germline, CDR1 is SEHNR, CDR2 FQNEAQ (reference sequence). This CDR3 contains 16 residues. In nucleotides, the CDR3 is TGTGCCAGCAGCTCCCCGGGACGCACGAACACCGGGGAGCTGTTTTTT. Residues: CASSSPGRTNTGELFF.

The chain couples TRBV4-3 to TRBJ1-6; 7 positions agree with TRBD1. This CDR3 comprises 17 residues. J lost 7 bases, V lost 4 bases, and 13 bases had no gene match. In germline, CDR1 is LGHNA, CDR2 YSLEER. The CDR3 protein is CASSRERLTGNNSPLHF. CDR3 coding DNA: TGCGCCAGCAGCCGAGAACGATTGACAGGGAACAATTCACCCCTCCACTTT.

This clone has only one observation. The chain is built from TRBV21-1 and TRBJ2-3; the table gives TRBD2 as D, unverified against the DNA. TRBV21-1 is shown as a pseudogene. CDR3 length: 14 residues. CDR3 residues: CASGLAGGTDTQYF. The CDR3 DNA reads TGTGCCAGCGGACTAGCGGGGGGTACAGATACGCAGTATTTT.

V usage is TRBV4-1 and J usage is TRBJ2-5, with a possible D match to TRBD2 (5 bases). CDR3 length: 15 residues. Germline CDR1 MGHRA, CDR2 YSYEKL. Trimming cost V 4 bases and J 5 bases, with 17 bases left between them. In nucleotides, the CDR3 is TGCGCCAGCAGCCGATTGGAACTAGTGGGCGAGACCCAGTACTTC. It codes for CASSRLELVGETQYF.

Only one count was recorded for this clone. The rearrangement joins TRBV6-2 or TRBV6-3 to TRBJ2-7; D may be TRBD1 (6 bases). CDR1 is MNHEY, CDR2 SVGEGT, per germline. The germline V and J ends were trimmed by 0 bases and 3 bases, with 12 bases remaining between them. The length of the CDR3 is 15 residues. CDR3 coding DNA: TGTGCCAGCAGTTACTCGGGGACACGAGGCTACGAGCAGTACGTC. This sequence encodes CASSYSGTRGYEQYV.

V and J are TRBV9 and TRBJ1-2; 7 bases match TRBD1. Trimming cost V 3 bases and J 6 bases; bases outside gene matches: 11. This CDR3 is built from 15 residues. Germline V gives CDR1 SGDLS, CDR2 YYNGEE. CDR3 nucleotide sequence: TGTGCCAGCAGCGCGATTCAGGGGGTAGAGGATGGCTACACCTTC. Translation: CASSAIQGVEDGYTF.

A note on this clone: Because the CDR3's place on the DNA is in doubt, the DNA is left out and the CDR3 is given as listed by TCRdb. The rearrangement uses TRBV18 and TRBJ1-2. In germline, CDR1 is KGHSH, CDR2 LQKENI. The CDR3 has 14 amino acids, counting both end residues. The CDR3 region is CASSPGSSVAGYTF.

The CDR3 is CASINTGNTEAFF. CDR3 nucleotide sequence: TGTGCCAGCATTAATACAGGGAATACTGAAGCTTTCTTT. The rearrangement links TRBV25-1 to TRBJ1-1; maybe TRBD1 (6 bases). In germline, CDR1 is MGHDK, CDR2 SYGVNS. Trimming took 7 bases from V and 5 from J, leaving 14 bases between them. CDR3 length: 13 residues.

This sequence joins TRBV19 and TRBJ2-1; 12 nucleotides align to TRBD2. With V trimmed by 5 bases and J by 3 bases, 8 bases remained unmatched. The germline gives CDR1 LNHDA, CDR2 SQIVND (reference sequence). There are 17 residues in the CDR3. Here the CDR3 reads CASSWASGGDFYNEQFF. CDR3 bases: TGTGCCAGTAGTTGGGCTAGCGGGGGGGATTTCTACAATGAGCAGTTCTTC. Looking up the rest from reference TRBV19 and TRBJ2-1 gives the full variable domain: DGGITQSPKYLFRKEGQNVTLSCEQNLNHDAMYWYRQDPGQGLRLIYYSQIVNDFQKGDIAEGYSVSREKKESFPLTVTSAQKNPTAFYLCASSWASGGDFYNEQFFGPGTRLTVL.

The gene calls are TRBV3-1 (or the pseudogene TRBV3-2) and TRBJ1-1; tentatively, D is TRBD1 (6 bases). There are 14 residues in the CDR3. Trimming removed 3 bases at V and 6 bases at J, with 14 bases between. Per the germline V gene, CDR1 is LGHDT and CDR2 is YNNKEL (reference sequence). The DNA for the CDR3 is TGTGCCAGCAGCCATCGAGGGGGACGGGCTGAAGCTTTCTTT. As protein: CASSHRGGRAEAFF.

CDR3 nucleotide sequence: TGTGCCAGCAGTTCAACCATGCGCGACCCTGGGGGGCATTTT. It yields the protein CASSSTMRDPGGHF. The chain uses TRBV6-5 and TRBJ1-5; the D gene is possibly TRBD1 (5 bases). Deletions cut 4 bases from V and 15 bases from J, with 22 bases between. Per the germline V gene, CDR1 is MNHEY and CDR2 is SVGAGI. The CDR3 sequence is 14 residues long.

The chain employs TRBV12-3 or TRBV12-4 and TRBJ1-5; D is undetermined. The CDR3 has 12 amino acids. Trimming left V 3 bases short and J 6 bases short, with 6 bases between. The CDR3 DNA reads TGTGCCAGCAGTTTTGATATTCAGCCCCAGCATTTT. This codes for CASSFDIQPQHF.

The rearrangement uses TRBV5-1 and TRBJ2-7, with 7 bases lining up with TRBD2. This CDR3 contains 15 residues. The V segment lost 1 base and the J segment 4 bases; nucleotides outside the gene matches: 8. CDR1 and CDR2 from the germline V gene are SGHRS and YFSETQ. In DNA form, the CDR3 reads TGCGCCAGCAGCTTGTTGCCTAGCGGTTCGTACGAGCAGTACTTC. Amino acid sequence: CASSLLPSGSYEQYF. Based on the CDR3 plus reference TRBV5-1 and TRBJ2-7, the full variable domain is KAGVTQTPRYLIKTRGQQVTLSCSPISGHRSVSWYQQTPGQGLQFLFEYFSETQRNKGNFPGRFSGRQFSNSRSEMNVSTLELGDSALYLCASSLLPSGSYEQYFGPGTRLTVT.

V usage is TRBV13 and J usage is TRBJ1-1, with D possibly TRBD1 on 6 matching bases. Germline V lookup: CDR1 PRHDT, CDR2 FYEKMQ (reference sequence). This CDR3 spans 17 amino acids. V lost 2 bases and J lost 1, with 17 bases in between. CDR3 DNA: TGTGCCAGCAGCTTAAGGGGGGGTAGGTTTGGGAACACTGAAGCTTTCTTT. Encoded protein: CASSLRGGRFGNTEAFF. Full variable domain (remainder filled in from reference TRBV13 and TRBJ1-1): AAGVIQSPRHLIKEKRETATLKCYPIPRHDTVYWYQQGPGQDPQFLISFYEKMQSDKGSIPDRFSAQQFSDYHSELNMSSLELGDSALYFCASSLRGGRFGNTEAFFGQGTRLTVV.

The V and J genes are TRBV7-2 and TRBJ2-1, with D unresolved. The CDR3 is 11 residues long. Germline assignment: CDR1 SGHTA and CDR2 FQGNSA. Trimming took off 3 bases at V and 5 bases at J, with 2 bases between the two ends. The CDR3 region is CASSLHNEQFF. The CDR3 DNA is TGTGCCAGCAGCTTGCACAATGAGCAGTTCTTC.

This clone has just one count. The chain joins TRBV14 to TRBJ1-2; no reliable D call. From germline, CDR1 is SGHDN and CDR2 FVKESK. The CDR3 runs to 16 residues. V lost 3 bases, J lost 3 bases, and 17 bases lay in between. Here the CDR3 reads CASSQSPPPYYYGYTF. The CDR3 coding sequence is TGTGCCAGCAGCCAGAGTCCACCACCCTATTACTATGGCTACACCTTC. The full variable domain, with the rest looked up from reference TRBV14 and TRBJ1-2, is EAGVTQFPSHSVIEKGQTVTLRCDPISGHDNLYWYRRVMGKEIKFLLHFVKESKQDESGMPNNRFLAERTGGTYSTLKVQPAELEDSGVYFCASSQSPPPYYYGYTFGSGTRLTVV.

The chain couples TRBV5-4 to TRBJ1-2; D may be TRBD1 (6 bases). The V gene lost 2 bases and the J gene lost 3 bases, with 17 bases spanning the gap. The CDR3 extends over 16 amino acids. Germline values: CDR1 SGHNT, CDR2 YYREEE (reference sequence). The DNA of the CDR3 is TGTGCCAGCAGCTTTAGTCCGGGGGGGCTTGACTATGGCTACACCTTC. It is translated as CASSFSPGGLDYGYTF.

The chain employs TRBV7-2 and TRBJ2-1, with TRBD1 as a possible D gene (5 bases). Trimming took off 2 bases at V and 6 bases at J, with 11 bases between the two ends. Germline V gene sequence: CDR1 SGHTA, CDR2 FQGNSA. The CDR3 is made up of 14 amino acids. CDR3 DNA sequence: TGTGCCAGCAGCTTAAATCAGGGCTCCAATGAGCAGTTCTTC. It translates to CASSLNQGSNEQFF. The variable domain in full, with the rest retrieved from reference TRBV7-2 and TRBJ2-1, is GAGVSQSPSNKVTEKGKDVELRCDPISGHTALYWYRQSLGQGLEFLIYFQGNSAPDKSGLPSDRFSAERTGGSVSTLTIQRTQQEDSAVYLCASSLNQGSNEQFFGPGTRLTVL.

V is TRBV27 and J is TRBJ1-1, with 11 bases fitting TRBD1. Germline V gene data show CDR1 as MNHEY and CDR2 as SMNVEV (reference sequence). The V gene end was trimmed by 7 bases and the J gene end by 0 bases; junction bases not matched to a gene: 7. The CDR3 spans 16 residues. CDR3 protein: CASTTGQGGLNTEAFF. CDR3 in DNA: TGTGCCAGCACCACGGGACAGGGGGGCCTGAACACTGAAGCTTTCTTT.

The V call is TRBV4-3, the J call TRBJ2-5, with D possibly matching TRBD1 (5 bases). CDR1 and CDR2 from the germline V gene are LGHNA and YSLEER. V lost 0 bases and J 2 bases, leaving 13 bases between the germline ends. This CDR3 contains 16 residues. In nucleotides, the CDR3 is TGCGCCAGCAGCCAAGATCGCAGGGCGCGACAAGAGACCCAGTACTTC. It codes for CASSQDRRARQETQYF.